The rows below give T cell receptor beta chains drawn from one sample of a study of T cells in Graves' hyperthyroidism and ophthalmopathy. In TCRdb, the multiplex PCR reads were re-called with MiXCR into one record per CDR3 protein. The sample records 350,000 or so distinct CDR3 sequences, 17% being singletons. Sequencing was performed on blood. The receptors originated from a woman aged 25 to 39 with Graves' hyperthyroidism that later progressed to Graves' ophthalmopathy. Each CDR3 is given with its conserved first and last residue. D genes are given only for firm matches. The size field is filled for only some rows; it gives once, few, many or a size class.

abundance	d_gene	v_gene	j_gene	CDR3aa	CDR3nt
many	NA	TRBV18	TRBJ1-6	CASSQQTGGENSPLHF	TGTGCCAGCTCACAACAGACAGGCGGGGAAAATTCACCCCTCCACTTT
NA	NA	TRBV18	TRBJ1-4	CASSPGDHVGSNEKLFF	TGTGCCAGCTCACCGGGAGACCATGTCGGGTCTAATGAAAAACTGTTTTTT
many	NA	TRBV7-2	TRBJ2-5	CASSIRIWYSYQETQYF	TGTGCCAGCAGCATTCGGATTTGGTACTCGTACCAAGAGACCCAGTACTTC
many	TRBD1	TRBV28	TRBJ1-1	CASRPGADRWNTEAFF	TGTGCCAGCAGACCCGGCGCGGACAGGTGGAACACTGAAGCTTTCTTT
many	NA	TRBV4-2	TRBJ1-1	CASSQRKGTAEAFF	TGTGCCAGCAGCCAACGTAAGGGGACGGCCGAAGCTTTCTTT
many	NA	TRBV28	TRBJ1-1	CASSLVEWVNTEAFF	TGTGCCAGCAGTTTAGTGGAGTGGGTCAACACTGAAGCTTTCTTT
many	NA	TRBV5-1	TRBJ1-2	CASSQRGGPNYGYTF	TGCGCCAGCAGCCAGCGGGGGGGCCCCAACTATGGCTACACCTTC
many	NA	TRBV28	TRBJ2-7	CASSYSGTPTYEQYF	TGTGCCAGCAGCTATTCCGGGACTCCAACCTACGAGCAGTACTTC
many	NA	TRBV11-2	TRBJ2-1	CASSRTSGTHNEQFF	TGTGCCAGCAGCAGAACCTCCGGGACTCACAATGAGCAGTTCTTC
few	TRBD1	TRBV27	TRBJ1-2	CASSSDRGQHGYTF	TGTGCCAGCAGTTCGGACAGGGGGCAACATGGCTACACCTTC
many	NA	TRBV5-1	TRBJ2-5	CASSLGLTYSETQYF	TGCGCCAGCAGCTTGGGCTTAACGTACTCGGAGACCCAGTACTTC
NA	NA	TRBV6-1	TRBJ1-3	CASSDFGGTFSGNTIYF	TGTGCCAGCAGTGACTTCGGAGGGACCTTCTCTGGAAACACCATATATTTT
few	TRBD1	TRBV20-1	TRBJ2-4	CSAPGTGKNIQYF	TGCAGTGCTCCGGGGACAGGCAAAAACATTCAGTACTTC
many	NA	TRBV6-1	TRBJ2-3	CASTSPTDTQYF	TGTGCCAGCACATCGCCCACAGATACGCAGTATTTT
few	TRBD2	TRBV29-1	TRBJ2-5	CSVEEVAGEETQYF	TGCAGCGTTGAAGAAGTGGCGGGAGAAGAGACCCAGTACTTC
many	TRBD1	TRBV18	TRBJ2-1	CASSPPGQGSREQFF	TGTGCCAGCTCACCACCGGGACAGGGTTCGCGGGAGCAGTTCTTC
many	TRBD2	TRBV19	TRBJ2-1	CASSITASGTNEQFF	TGTGCCAGTAGTATTACGGCTAGCGGTACTAATGAGCAGTTCTTC
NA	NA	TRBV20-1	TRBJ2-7	CSADKQGYEDYEQYF	TGCAGTGCAGATAAACAGGGCTATGAGGACTACGAGCAGTACTTC